This TCR beta chain came from a study of OX40 agonist ivuxolimab in advanced cancers. With respect to the entire study: Ivuxolimab, which targeted the costimulatory receptor OX40 (CD134), was an agonistic, fully human IgG2 monoclonal antibody. Intravenous ivuxolimab was administered to patients every 2 weeks at six dose levels: 0.01, 0.1, 0.3, 1.5, 3 and 10 mg/kg. Of the approximately 50 dose-escalation patients, hepatocellular carcinoma was present in about 20, melanoma in approximately 15, renal cell carcinoma in 9 and head and neck cancer in 9. In the dose-escalation cohort, 65% to 90% of patients were male, and the mean age was roughly 60 years, with a range of 23 to 79. Patients were allowed to have had prior anti-PD-1, anti-PD-L1 or anti-CTLA-4 therapy, and around 40% of the dose-escalation patients had previously received checkpoint inhibitors. Partial responses occurred in three dose-escalation patients: two with cutaneous melanoma and one with hepatocellular carcinoma. The purpose of peripheral TCRbeta sequencing was to test whether ivuxolimab changed TCR sequence diversity and led to clonal T-cell expansion. The paper covers the monotherapy dose-escalation part of the phase I ivuxolimab trial, which included N ≈ 50 patients. General findings and caveats noted by the study authors: In the 0.1-3.0 mg/kg groups, partial responders had among the lowest normalized peripheral clonal expansion, particularly in CD8+ T cells. Antigen specificity was not determined for the clonally expanded peripheral T cells. After ivuxolimab, CD8+ T cells had more expanded clones than CD4+ T cells on average. Low levels of normalized T-cell clonal expansion were also seen in some patients who did not respond. Clonal expansion of both CD4+ and CD8+ blood T cells was observed from baseline to week 6 at doses 0.1 to 3.0 mg/kg.

Comment on this clone: The target of this receptor is not known. One base away there is no much larger clone; base qualities are not given.

From the germline V gene (reference sequence), CDR1 is SEHNR and CDR2 is FQNEAQ. For this chain, trimming is 2 bases at the V end and 3 bases at the J end, and the number of junction bases without a gene match is 12. The CDR3 runs 18 residues from the cysteine to the phenylalanine. Only the CDR3 DNA is retained, 54 bases long and in frame from the first base. The trial excluded patients who had a history of autoimmune disease or were on systemic immunosuppression. Peripheral blood for TCR sequencing was drawn from every dose cohort at baseline, at cycle 4 day 1 and at cycle 7 day 1. The samples were taken from a phase I, first-in-human, multicenter, open-label dose-escalation trial of ivuxolimab. Adults with locally advanced or metastatic melanoma, renal cell carcinoma, hepatocellular carcinoma or head and neck squamous cell carcinoma were enrolled in the trial. Before TCR sequencing, CD4+ and CD8+ T cells were separately sorted from peripheral blood.

For sequencing of the TCRbeta CDR3 region, genomic DNA was extracted from the sorted cells. TCRbeta CDR3 regions were sequenced using the immunoSEQ Assay. TCRdb mirrors the immuneACCESS table, restricted to in-frame sequences. Some clones are absent from its copies; in checked studies, under half trace to an unresolved V gene, and the reason for the others is unknown. The sample has over 30,000 clones on record, roughly 89% of them singletons. 36% of the sample comes from the top ten. The rearrangement joined TRBV7-9 to TRBJ1-1; 10 bases in between match TRBD1. This TCR derives from an adult with an advanced solid tumor such as melanoma, head and neck, liver or kidney cancer. Source: CD4+ or CD8+ T cells sorted from blood, taken in a trial of the OX40 agonist ivuxolimab. The sequenced DNA: TGTGCCAGCAGCTTACCAACCCGGGACAGGGGAGTGGACACTGAAGCTTTCTTT. It encodes CASSLPTRDRGVDTEAFF. The CDR3, completed at both ends by the reference TRBV7-9 and TRBJ1-1 genes, gives the full variable domain DTGVSQNPRHKITKRGQNVTFRCDPISEHNRLYWYRQTLGQGPEFLTYFQNEAQLEKSRLLSDRFSAERPKGSFSTLEIQRTEQGDSAMYLCASSLPTRDRGVDTEAFFGQGTRLTVV.